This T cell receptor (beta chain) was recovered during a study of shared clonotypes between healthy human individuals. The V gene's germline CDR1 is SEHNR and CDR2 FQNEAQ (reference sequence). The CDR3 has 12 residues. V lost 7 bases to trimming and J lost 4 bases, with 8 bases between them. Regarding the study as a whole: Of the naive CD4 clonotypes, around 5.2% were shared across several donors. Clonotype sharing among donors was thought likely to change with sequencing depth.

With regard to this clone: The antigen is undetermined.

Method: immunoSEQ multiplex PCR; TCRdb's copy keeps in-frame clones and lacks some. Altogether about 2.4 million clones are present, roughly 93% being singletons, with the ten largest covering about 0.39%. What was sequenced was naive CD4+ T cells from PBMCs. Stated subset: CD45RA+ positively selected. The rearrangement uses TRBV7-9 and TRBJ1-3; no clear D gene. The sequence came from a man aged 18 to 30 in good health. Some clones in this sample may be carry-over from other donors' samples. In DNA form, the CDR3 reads TGTGCCAGCAACACACAAGGAAACACCATATATTTT. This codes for CASNTQGNTIYF.